These 27 T cell receptor beta chains were all obtained from the same sample, sequenced in a study of control samples from healthy donors and cancer patients. Repertoires were generated with immunoSEQ multiplex PCR, while TCRdb's copy carries only in-frame clones and drops some. The sample yields tens of thousands of clones, approximately 89% seen once. What was sequenced was PBMCs. Receptors were obtained from a man between 60 and 70 years old with colorectal cancer.

As DNA, the CDR3 is TGCGCCAGCAGTTCCACAGGGTGGAGTCAGCCCCAGCATTTT. Translating gives CASSSTGWSQPQHF. The V and J genes are TRBV4-1 and TRBJ1-5; D might be TRBD1 (6 bases). The CDR3 consists of 14 residues. The V end lost 6 bases, the J end lost 6 bases, and 15 bases lay between the germline ends. Germline CDR1 and CDR2: MGHRA and YSYEKL.

The rearrangement uses TRBV27 and TRBJ2-7; TRBD2 agrees at 9 bases. This CDR3 has 14 amino acids. The V and J ends lost 2 bases and 2 bases, in that order; junction bases with no gene match: 1. Looked up from germline, CDR1 is MNHEY and CDR2 is SMNVEV (reference sequence). The CDR3 loop reads CASSLAGGTYEQYF. CDR3 sequence (DNA): TGTGCCAGCAGTTTAGCGGGGGGGACCTACGAGCAGTACTTC.

The chain joins TRBV11-2 to TRBJ2-7; D remains unclear. Trimming cost V 2 bases and J 2 bases, with 7 bases left between them. Germline CDR1 is SGHAT and CDR2 is FQNNGV. The CDR3 is 13 residues long. In nucleotides, the CDR3 is TGTGCCAGCAGCTTATTTAACCCCTACGAGCAGTACTTC. Its translation: CASSLFNPYEQYF.

This chain joins TRBV7-8 and TRBJ2-1; 16 bases fit TRBD2. This CDR3 has 18 residues. V lost 5 bases and J lost 4; bases outside the gene matches: 8. Germline values: CDR1 SGHVS, CDR2 FQNEAQ. In DNA, the CDR3 is TGTGCCAGCAGCCGAGGGACTAGCGGGGGGGCCCCGTACAATGAGCAGTTCTTC. Amino acids: CASSRGTSGGAPYNEQFF. Full variable domain (missing parts from reference TRBV7-8 and TRBJ2-1): GAGVSQSPRYKVAKRGQDVALRCDPISGHVSLFWYQQALGQGPEFLTYFQNEAQLDKSGLPSDRFFAERPEGSVSTLKIQRTQQEDSAVYLCASSRGTSGGAPYNEQFFGPGTRLTVL.

The chain is built from TRBV7-2 and TRBJ1-1; D is unclear. The length of the CDR3 is 14 residues. The germline V and J ends were trimmed by 5 bases and 1 base, with 11 bases remaining between them. Germline CDR1 SGHTA, CDR2 FQGNSA. The CDR3 bases are TGTGCCAGCAGCCAACCGACGGGGAACACTGAAGCTTTCTTT. Its protein product is CASSQPTGNTEAFF.

The J gene is TRBJ2-5, the V gene TRBV9; D may be TRBD1 (5 bases). Germline CDR1 reads SGDLS; CDR2 reads YYNGEE. The V and J ends lost 1 base and 5 bases respectively, with 12 bases between them. CDR3 length: 14 amino acids. Here the CDR3 DNA reads TGTGCCAGCAGCGTAAGTGTCAGGGCTGAGACCCAGTACTTC. As protein: CASSVSVRAETQYF.

The CDR3 reads CASSQNSGSTGELFF. Here the CDR3 DNA reads TGCGCCAGCAGCCAAAACTCAGGGAGCACCGGGGAGCTGTTTTTT. V gene TRBV4-1 combines with J gene TRBJ2-2; D is perhaps TRBD1 or TRBD2 (5 bases each). The germline CDR1 and CDR2 sequences are MGHRA and YSYEKL. Between the trimmed V and J ends, which lost 2 bases and 4 bases, there was a span of 11 bases. This CDR3 has 15 amino acids.

The rearrangement uses TRBV10-1 and TRBJ2-1, with D maybe TRBD1 (5 bases). Trimming left V 1 base short and J 8 bases short, with 12 bases between. In germline, CDR1 is WNHNN, CDR2 SYGVQD (reference sequence). The CDR3 sequence is 14 residues long. The CDR3 nucleotides read TGCGCCAGCAGTGAGTTTGGAAGGGGCGATGAGCAGTTCTTC. Its protein is CASSEFGRGDEQFF.

V usage is TRBV30 and J usage is TRBJ1-5, with TRBD1 as a possible D gene (5 bases). In germline, CDR1 is GTSNPN, CDR2 SVGIG (reference sequence). CDR3 length equals 16 residues. V lost 5 bases and J lost 2, with 19 bases in between. CDR3 coding DNA: TGTGCCTGGTCCCCACAGATCAGGGTGGGCAATCAGCCCCAGCATTTT. Protein sequence: CAWSPQIRVGNQPQHF.

J is TRBJ2-1 and V is TRBV4-2; no definite D call. From germline, CDR1 is LGHNA and CDR2 YNFKEQ. V was trimmed by 3 bases and J by 9 bases, leaving 6 bases between them. This CDR3 region has 11 residues. This chain's CDR3 is CASSQAGEQFF. The CDR3 nucleotides are TGTGCCAGCAGCCAGGCTGGTGAGCAGTTCTTC.

As DNA, the CDR3 is TGTGCCAGCAACCCCGGGACAAGCTATGGCTACACCTTC. Its translation: CASNPGTSYGYTF. The chain uses TRBV28 and TRBJ1-2, with a possible D match to TRBD1 (6 bases). This CDR3 contains 13 residues. Germline V gene sequence: CDR1 MDHEN, CDR2 SYDVKM. Deletions cut 7 bases from V and 4 bases from J, with 13 bases between.

This chain uses TRBV12-3 or TRBV12-4 with TRBJ2-5; D may correspond to TRBD1 or TRBD2 (5 bases each). Trimming removed 7 bases at V and 5 bases at J, with 14 bases between. The CDR3 spans 13 residues. The chain's CDR3 is CASTPGTGETQYF. The CDR3 DNA sequence: TGTGCCAGCACGCCCGGGACCGGGGAGACCCAGTACTTC.

This clone was seen just once. The chain has TRBV5-1 and TRBJ2-7; TRBD2 matches 7 bases. The CDR3 covers 15 residues. Looked up from germline, CDR1 is SGHRS and CDR2 is YFSETQ. V lost 0 bases, J lost 0 bases, and 3 bases stayed unmatched. In DNA, the CDR3 is TGCGCCAGCAGCTTGGAAGCGGGGACCTCCTACGAGCAGTACTTC. This sequence encodes CASSLEAGTSYEQYF.

CDR3 DNA: TGTGCCAGCAGTCGCCGGGACCTCTTAAGCGGTTTTGGTGGCTACACCTTC. This sequence encodes CASSRRDLLSGFGGYTF. V gene TRBV6-6 combines with J gene TRBJ1-2, with a tentative D call TRBD1 (5 bases). The germline V and J ends were trimmed by 5 bases and 7 bases, with 26 bases remaining between them. The germline gives CDR1 MNHNY, CDR2 SVGAGI (reference sequence). This CDR3 contains 17 residues.

V usage is TRBV19 and J usage is TRBJ2-3; D not certain. CDR1 and CDR2 from the germline V gene are LNHDA and SQIVND (reference sequence). The CDR3 covers 15 residues. V dropped 4 bases and J dropped 4 bases, with 15 bases sitting between them. CDR3 coding DNA: TGTGCCAGTAGTACTCGGACCCACACTCCAGATACGCAGTATTTT. Encoded protein: CASSTRTHTPDTQYF.

CDR3 nucleotides: TGTGCCAGCAGCCTACTAACAGGGGGCCAGGAGACCCAGTACTTC. Translating gives CASSLLTGGQETQYF. This chain connects TRBV4-2 to TRBJ2-5, with TRBD1 matching over 9 bases. Germline V gene lookup returns CDR1 LGHNA and CDR2 YNFKEQ. V lost 4 bases to trimming and J lost 5 bases; unmatched junction nucleotides: 8. The CDR3 covers 15 residues.

The chain recombines TRBV7-8 with TRBJ1-1; no firm D call. CDR3 length: 12 amino acids. Germline V gene data show CDR1 as SGHVS and CDR2 as FQNEAQ. Between the trimmed V and J ends, which lost 8 bases and 1 base, there was a span of 8 bases. The CDR3 protein is CASGLSNTEAFF. CDR3 coding DNA: TGTGCCAGCGGACTGTCGAACACTGAAGCTTTCTTT.

This clone appeared once. This chain links TRBV5-6 with TRBJ2-2; a possible D gene is TRBD1 (6 bases). This CDR3 contains 14 residues. Germline loops: CDR1 SGHDT, CDR2 YYEEEE. V shed 0 bases and J shed 6 bases, with 9 bases lying between them. CDR3 loop: CASSLVGGSGELFF. In DNA, the CDR3 is TGTGCCAGCAGCTTGGTAGGGGGTTCCGGGGAGCTGTTTTTT.

This chain uses TRBV3-1 (or the pseudogene TRBV3-2) with TRBJ2-3, with D tentatively TRBD2 (6 bases). The length of the CDR3 is 16 residues. Trimming cost V 1 base and J 2 bases, with 13 bases left between them. Germline values: CDR1 LGHDT, CDR2 YNNKEL (reference sequence). CDR3 loop: CASSQGWLAHTDTQYF. The DNA for the CDR3 is TGTGCCAGCAGCCAAGGTTGGCTAGCGCACACAGATACGCAGTATTTT.

This clone was counted a single time. The chain has TRBV21-1 and TRBJ2-7. TRBV21-1 is a pseudogene. This CDR3 has 17 amino acids. The CDR3 loop reads CASSKEKRGLSSYEQYF. As DNA, the CDR3 is TGTGCCAGCAGCAAAGAGAAGAGGGGCTTGAGCTCCTACGAGCAGTACTTC.

This chain joins TRBV9 and TRBJ2-1; 8 nucleotides match TRBD1. This CDR3 spans 15 amino acids. The V gene end was trimmed by 4 bases and the J gene end by 7 bases; junction bases not matched to a gene: 10. Germline CDR1 SGDLS, CDR2 YYNGEE. CDR3 residues: CASSPKDREVNEQFF. The CDR3 DNA reads TGTGCCAGCAGCCCAAAGGACAGGGAGGTTAATGAGCAGTTCTTC.

This clone was counted a single time. The V call is TRBV4-1, the J call TRBJ1-4; no definite D call. The germline gives CDR1 MGHRA, CDR2 YSYEKL. V shed 5 bases and J shed 5 bases, with 12 bases lying between them. The CDR3 totals 14 residues. CDR3 loop: CASSLSTWNEKLFF. The CDR3 DNA follows: TGCGCCAGCAGCTTATCTACTTGGAATGAAAAACTGTTTTTT.

The chain couples TRBV3-1 (or the pseudogene TRBV3-2) to TRBJ2-3; no reliable D call. Germline V gene lookup returns CDR1 LGHDT and CDR2 YNNKEL (reference sequence). V was trimmed by 7 bases and J by 1 base, leaving 3 bases between them. This CDR3 comprises 11 residues. CDR3 in amino acids: CASKGTDTQYF. The CDR3 DNA reads as TGTGCCAGCAAGGGCACAGATACGCAGTATTTT.

The V gene is TRBV4-3, the J gene TRBJ2-1; D might be TRBD1 or TRBD2, each matching 5 bases. The germline gives CDR1 LGHNA, CDR2 YSLEER. V was clipped by 0 bases and J by 4 bases, with 13 bases between them. The CDR3 is 16 residues long. In DNA form, the CDR3 reads TGCGCCAGCAGCCAAGATCTGGACGGGGCGTACAATGAGCAGTTCTTC. Protein product: CASSQDLDGAYNEQFF.

This rearrangement joins TRBV6-6 to TRBJ1-5; the D is unclear. Trimming shortened V by 6 bases and J by 6 bases, and 12 bases separated the two germline ends. Germline CDR1 MNHNY, CDR2 SVGAGI (reference sequence). The CDR3 loop spans 13 amino acids. DNA of the CDR3: TGTGCCAGCAGGAGCCTCCCCGCTCAGCCCCAGCATTTT. Translation: CASRSLPAQPQHF.

This sequence joins TRBV3-1 (or the pseudogene TRBV3-2) and TRBJ2-2; 10 bases agree with TRBD2. V gave up 0 bases and J gave up 1 base; unmatched junction bases: 8. Germline CDR1 and CDR2: LGHDT and YNNKEL (reference sequence). There are 19 residues in the CDR3. The DNA of the CDR3 is TGTGCCAGCAGCCAAGAAGTCGGGCTAGCGGGGGAGAACACCGGGGAGCTGTTTTTT. Translating gives CASSQEVGLAGENTGELFF.

The rearrangement joins TRBV5-1 to TRBJ2-3; no firm D call. The CDR3 has 16 residues. Germline V gene lookup returns CDR1 SGHRS and CDR2 YFSETQ. Deletions cut 0 bases from V and 0 bases from J, with 11 bases between. Here the CDR3 reads CASSLGQAQSTDTQYF. The CDR3, as DNA: TGCGCCAGCAGCTTGGGCCAGGCCCAGAGCACAGATACGCAGTATTTT. The variable domain in full, with the rest retrieved from reference TRBV5-1 and TRBJ2-3, is KAGVTQTPRYLIKTRGQQVTLSCSPISGHRSVSWYQQTPGQGLQFLFEYFSETQRNKGNFPGRFSGRQFSNSRSEMNVSTLELGDSALYLCASSLGQAQSTDTQYFGPGTRLTVL.